This record concerns one T cell receptor beta chain sequence. Per the original data handling: Reference gene primer amplification in the assay estimated nucleated cell counts. Clones were sequenced by immunoSEQ multiplex PCR, and TCRdb holds only the in-frame ones, with some missing. V, J and clone size derive from that table, while D and trimming were established from the DNA sequence. This repertoire shows about 260,000 clones, approximately 81% found once; its top ten account for 3.5% to 5%. The data are from a study of blood T cell repertoires in COVID-19. Study-level background: The United States, Italy and Spain supplied acute and convalescent COVID-19 samples. Nucleic acid was either cDNA or gDNA, and it came from T cells, B-cell-depleted T cells, or PBMCs.

The length of the CDR3 is 16 residues. The ends lost 6 bases at V and 6 bases at J; junction bases unmatched: 14. Germline values: CDR1 MNHEY, CDR2 SMNVEV (reference sequence). The sequence was obtained from a man aged 55-75 years with acute or convalescent COVID-19. The genes are TRBV27 and TRBJ2-1; 7 positions agree with TRBD2. The sample comprised peripheral blood. The CDR3 region is CASRAAGVGRFNEQFF. The DNA for the CDR3 is TGTGCCAGCAGAGCTGCGGGTGTCGGGAGGTTCAATGAGCAGTTCTTC.